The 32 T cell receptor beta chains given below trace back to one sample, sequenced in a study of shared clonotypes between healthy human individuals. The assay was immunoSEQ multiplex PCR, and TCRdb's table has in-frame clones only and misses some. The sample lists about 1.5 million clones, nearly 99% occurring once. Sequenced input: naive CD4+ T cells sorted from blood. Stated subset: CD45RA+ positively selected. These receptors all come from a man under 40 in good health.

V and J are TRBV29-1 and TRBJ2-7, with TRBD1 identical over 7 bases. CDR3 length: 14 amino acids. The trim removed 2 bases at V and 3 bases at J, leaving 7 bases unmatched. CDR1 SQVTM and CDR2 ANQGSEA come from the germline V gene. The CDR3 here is CSVELSQGFYEQYF. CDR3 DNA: TGCAGCGTTGAATTATCACAGGGGTTCTACGAGCAGTACTTC.

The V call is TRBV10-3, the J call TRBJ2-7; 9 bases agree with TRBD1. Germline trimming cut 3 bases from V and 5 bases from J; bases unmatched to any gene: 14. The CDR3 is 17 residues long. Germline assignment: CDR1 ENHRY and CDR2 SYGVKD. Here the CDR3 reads CAISDPDPGQGFDEQYF. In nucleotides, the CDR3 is TGTGCCATCAGTGATCCCGACCCGGGACAGGGATTTGACGAGCAGTACTTC.

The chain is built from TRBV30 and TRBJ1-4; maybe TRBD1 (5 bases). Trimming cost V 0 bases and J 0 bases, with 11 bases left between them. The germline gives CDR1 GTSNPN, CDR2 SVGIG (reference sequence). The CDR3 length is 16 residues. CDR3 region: CAWSVGQAATNEKLFF. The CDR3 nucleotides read TGTGCCTGGAGTGTGGGGCAGGCTGCAACTAATGAAAAACTGTTTTTT.

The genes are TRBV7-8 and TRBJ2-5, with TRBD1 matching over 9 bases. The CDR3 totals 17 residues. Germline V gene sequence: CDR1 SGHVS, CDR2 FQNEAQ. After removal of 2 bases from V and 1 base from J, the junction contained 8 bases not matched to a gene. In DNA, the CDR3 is TGTGCCAGCAGCTTATGGGGACAGGGTATAATCCAAGAGACCCAGTACTTC. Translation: CASSLWGQGIIQETQYF. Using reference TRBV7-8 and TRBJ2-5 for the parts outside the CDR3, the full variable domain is GAGVSQSPRYKVAKRGQDVALRCDPISGHVSLFWYQQALGQGPEFLTYFQNEAQLDKSGLPSDRFFAERPEGSVSTLKIQRTQQEDSAVYLCASSLWGQGIIQETQYFGPGTRLLVL.

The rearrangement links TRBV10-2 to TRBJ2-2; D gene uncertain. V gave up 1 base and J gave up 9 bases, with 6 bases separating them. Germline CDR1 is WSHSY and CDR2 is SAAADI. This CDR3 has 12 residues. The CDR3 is CASSEFERELFF. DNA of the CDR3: TGCGCCAGCAGTGAGTTTGAGCGGGAGCTGTTTTTT.

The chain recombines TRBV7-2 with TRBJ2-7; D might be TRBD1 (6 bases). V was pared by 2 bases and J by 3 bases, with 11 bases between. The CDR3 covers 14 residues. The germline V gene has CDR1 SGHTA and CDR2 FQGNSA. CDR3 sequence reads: CASSLRTADYEQYF. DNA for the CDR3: TGTGCCAGCAGCTTAAGGACAGCCGACTACGAGCAGTACTTC.

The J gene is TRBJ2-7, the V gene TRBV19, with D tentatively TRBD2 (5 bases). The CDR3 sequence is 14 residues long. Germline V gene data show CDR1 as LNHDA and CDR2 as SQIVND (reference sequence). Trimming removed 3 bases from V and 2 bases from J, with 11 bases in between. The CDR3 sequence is CASSILATAYEQYF. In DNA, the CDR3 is TGTGCCAGTAGTATCTTAGCGACCGCCTACGAGCAGTACTTC.

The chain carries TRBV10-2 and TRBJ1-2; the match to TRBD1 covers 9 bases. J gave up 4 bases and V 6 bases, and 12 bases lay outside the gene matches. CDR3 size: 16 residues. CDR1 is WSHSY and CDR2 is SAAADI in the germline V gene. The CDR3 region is CASSGTGNQYIYGYTF. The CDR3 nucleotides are TGCGCCAGCAGCGGGACAGGGAATCAGTACATCTATGGCTACACCTTC.

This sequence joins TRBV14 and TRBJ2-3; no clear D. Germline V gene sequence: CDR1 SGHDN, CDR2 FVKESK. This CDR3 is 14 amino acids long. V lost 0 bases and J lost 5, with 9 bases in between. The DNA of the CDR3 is TGTGCCAGCAGCCAAGATCGAGCAGGAGATACGCAGTATTTT. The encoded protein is CASSQDRAGDTQYF.

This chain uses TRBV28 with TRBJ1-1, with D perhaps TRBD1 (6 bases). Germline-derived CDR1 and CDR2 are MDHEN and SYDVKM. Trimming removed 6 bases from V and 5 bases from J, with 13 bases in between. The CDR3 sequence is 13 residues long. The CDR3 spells CASRMTGGTEAFF. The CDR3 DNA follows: TGTGCCAGCAGGATGACAGGTGGGACTGAAGCTTTCTTT. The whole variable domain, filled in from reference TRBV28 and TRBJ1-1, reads DVKVTQSSRYLVKRTGEKVFLECVQDMDHENMFWYRQDPGLGLRLIYFSYDVKMKEKGDIPEGYSVSREKKERFSLILESASTNQTSMYLCASRMTGGTEAFFGQGTRLTVV.

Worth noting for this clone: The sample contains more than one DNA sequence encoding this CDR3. CDR3: CASSLVGGRNTEAFF. The CDR3 DNA reads as TGCGCCAGCAGCTTGGTAGGGGGCCGTAACACTGAAGCTTTCTTT. The chain employs TRBV5-1 and TRBJ1-1, with TRBD1 identical over 7 bases. Germline V gene lookup returns CDR1 SGHRS and CDR2 YFSETQ. The V segment lost 0 bases and the J segment 2 bases; nucleotides outside the gene matches: 4. The CDR3 is made up of 15 amino acids.

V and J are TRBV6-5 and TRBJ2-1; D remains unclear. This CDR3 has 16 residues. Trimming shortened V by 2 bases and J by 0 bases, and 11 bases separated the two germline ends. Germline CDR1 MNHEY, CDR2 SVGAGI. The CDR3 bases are TGTGCCAGCAGTTACCGGACGCGAAACTCCTACAATGAGCAGTTCTTC. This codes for CASSYRTRNSYNEQFF.

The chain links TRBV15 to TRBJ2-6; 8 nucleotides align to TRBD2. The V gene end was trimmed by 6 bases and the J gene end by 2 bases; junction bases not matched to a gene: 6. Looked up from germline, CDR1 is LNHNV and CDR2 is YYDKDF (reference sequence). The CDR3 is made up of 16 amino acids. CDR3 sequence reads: CATSYRAGAGANVLTF. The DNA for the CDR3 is TGTGCCACCAGTTACAGAGCGGGGGCTGGGGCCAACGTCCTGACTTTC.

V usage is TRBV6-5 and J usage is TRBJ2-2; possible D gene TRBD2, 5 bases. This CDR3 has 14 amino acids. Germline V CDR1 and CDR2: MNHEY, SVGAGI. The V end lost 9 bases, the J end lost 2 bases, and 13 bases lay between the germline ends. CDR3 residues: CASRESSNTGELFF. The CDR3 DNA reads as TGTGCCAGTCGGGAATCTAGCAACACCGGGGAGCTGTTTTTT.

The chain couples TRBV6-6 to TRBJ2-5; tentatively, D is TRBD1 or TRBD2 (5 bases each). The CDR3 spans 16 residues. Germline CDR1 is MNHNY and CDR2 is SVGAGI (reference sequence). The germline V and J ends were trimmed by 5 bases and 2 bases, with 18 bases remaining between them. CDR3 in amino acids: CASSRRPGTDQETQYF. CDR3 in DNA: TGTGCCAGCAGTCGAAGACCCGGGACGGATCAAGAGACCCAGTACTTC.

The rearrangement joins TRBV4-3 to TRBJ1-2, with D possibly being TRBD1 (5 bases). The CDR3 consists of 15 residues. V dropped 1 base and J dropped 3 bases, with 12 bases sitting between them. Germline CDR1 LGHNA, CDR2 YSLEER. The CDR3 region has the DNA TGCGCCAGCAGCCAAGTCGTCGGGGCCCACTATGGCTACACCTTC. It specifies CASSQVVGAHYGYTF.

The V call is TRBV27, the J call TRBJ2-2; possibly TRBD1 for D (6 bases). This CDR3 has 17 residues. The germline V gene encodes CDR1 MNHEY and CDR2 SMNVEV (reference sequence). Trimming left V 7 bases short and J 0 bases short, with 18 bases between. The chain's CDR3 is CASTWIRTAANTGELFF. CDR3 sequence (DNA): TGTGCCAGCACTTGGATAAGGACAGCCGCGAACACCGGGGAGCTGTTTTTT.

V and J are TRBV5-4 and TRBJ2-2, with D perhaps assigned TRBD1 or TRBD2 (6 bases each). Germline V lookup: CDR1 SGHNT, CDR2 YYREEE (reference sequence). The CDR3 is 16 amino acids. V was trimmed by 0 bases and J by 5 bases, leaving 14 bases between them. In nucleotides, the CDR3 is TGTGCCAGCAGCTTGGCCAGGGGAGGTCGAACCGGGGAGCTGTTTTTT. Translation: CASSLARGGRTGELFF.

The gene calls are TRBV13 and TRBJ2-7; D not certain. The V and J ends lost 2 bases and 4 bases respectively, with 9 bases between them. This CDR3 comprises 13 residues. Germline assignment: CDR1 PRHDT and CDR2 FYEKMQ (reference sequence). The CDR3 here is CASSLKGTYEQYF. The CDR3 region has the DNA TGTGCCAGCAGCTTAAAGGGCACATACGAGCAGTACTTC.

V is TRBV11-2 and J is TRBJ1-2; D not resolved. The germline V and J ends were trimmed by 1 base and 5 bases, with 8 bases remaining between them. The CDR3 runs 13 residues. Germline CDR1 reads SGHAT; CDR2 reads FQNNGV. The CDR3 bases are TGTGCCAGCAGCTTAGTTAGAGGTTATGGCTACACCTTC. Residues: CASSLVRGYGYTF.

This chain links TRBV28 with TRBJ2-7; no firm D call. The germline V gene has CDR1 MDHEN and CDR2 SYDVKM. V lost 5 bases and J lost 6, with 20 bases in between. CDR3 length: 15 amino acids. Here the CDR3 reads CASSRLGPLWSEQYF. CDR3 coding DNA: TGTGCCAGCAGTCGCCTGGGCCCGTTGTGGTCCGAGCAGTACTTC.

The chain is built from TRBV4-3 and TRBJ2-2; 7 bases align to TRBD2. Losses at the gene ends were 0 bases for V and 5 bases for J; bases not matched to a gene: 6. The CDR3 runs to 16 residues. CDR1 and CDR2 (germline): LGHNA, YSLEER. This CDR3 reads CASSQEASGTTGELFF. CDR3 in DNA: TGCGCCAGCAGCCAAGAAGCCAGCGGGACTACCGGGGAGCTGTTTTTT.

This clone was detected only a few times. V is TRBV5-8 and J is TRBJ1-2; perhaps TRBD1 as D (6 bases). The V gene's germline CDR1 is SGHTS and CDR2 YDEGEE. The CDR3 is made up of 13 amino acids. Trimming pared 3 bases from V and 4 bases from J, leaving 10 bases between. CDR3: CASSSGTIYGYTF. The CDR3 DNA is TGTGCCAGCAGCTCCGGGACAATCTATGGCTACACCTTC.

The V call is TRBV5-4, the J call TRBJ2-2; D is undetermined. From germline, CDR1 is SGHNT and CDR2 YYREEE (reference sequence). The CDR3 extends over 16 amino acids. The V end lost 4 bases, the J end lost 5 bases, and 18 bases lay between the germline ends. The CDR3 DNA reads TGTGCCAGCAGCCGTGCTACAAATCAGGAGACCGGGGAGCTGTTTTTT. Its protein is CASSRATNQETGELFF.

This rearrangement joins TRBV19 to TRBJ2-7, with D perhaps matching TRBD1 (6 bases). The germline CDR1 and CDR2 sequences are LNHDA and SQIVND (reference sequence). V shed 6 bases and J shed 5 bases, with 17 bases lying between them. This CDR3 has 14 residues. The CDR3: CASREQGKRNEQYF. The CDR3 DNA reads TGTGCCAGTAGAGAGCAGGGGAAAAGGAACGAGCAGTACTTC.

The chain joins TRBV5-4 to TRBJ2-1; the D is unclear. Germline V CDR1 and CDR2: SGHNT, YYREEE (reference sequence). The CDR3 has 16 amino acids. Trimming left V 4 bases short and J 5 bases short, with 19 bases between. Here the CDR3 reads CASSPRRAPLDNEQFF. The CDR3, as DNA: TGTGCCAGCAGCCCCCGGAGAGCCCCTTTGGACAATGAGCAGTTCTTC.

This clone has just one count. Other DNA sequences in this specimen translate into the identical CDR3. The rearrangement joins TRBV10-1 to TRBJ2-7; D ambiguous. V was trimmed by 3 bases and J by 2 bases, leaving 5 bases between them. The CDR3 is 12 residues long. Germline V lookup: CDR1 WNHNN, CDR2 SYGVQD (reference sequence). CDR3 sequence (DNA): TGCGCCAGCAGTGAAGGTGCCTACGAGCAGTACTTC. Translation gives CASSEGAYEQYF.

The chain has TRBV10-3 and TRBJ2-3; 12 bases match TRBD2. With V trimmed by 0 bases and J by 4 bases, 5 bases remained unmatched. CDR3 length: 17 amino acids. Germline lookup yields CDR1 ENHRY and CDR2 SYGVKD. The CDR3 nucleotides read TGTGCCATCAGTGAGTCGACTAGCGGGAGAATCGCAGATACGCAGTATTTT. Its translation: CAISESTSGRIADTQYF.

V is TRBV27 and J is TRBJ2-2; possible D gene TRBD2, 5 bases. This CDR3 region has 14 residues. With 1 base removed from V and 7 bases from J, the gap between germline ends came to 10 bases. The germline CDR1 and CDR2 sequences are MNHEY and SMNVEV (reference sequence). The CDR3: CASSLFPRGGELFF. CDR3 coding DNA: TGTGCCAGCAGTTTATTCCCCCGGGGCGGGGAGCTGTTTTTT.

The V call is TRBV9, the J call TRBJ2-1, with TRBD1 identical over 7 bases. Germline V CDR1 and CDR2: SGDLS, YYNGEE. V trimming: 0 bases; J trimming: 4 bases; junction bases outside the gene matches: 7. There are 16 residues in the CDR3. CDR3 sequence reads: CASSVDSGRGYNEQFF. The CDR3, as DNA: TGTGCCAGCAGCGTAGATTCCGGCAGGGGGTACAATGAGCAGTTCTTC.

The CDR3 region is CASSTDRAIPEAFF. The CDR3 DNA reads TGCGCCAGCAGCACGGACAGGGCCATCCCTGAAGCTTTCTTT. The rearrangement joins TRBV5-1 to TRBJ1-1; 8 positions agree with TRBD1. Trimming took 4 bases from V and 6 from J; bases not matched to a gene: 8. CDR1 and CDR2 (germline): SGHRS, YFSETQ. The CDR3 is 14 amino acids. Together with reference TRBV5-1 and TRBJ1-1, the CDR3 gives the full variable domain: KAGVTQTPRYLIKTRGQQVTLSCSPISGHRSVSWYQQTPGQGLQFLFEYFSETQRNKGNFPGRFSGRQFSNSRSEMNVSTLELGDSALYLCASSTDRAIPEAFFGQGTRLTVV.

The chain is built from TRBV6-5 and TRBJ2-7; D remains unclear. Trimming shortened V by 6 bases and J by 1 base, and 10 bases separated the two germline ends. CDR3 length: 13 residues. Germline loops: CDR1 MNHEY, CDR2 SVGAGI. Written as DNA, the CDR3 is TGTGCCAGCAGCCAAACACCATCCTACGAGCAGTACTTC. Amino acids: CASSQTPSYEQYF.